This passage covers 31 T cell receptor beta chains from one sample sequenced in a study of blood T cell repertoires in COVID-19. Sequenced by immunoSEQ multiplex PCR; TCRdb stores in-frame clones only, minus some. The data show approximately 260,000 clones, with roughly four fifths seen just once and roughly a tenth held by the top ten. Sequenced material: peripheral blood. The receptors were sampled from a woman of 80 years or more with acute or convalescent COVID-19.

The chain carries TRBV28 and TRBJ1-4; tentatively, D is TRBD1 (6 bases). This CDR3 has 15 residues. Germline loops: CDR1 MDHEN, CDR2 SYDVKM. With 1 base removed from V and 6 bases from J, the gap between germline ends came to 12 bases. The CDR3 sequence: CASSLYQGLDEKLFF. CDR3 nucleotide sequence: TGTGCCAGCAGTTTATATCAGGGGTTGGATGAAAAACTGTTTTTT. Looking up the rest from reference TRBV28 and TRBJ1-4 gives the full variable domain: DVKVTQSSRYLVKRTGEKVFLECVQDMDHENMFWYRQDPGLGLRLIYFSYDVKMKEKGDIPEGYSVSREKKERFSLILESASTNQTSMYLCASSLYQGLDEKLFFGSGTQLSVL.

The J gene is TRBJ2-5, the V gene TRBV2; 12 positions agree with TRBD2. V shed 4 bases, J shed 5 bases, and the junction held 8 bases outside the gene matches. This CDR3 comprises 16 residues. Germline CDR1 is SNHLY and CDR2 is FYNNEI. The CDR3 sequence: CASSGSSGGVRETQYF. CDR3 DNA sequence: TGTGCCAGCAGTGGGTCTAGCGGGGGGGTTCGGGAGACCCAGTACTTC.

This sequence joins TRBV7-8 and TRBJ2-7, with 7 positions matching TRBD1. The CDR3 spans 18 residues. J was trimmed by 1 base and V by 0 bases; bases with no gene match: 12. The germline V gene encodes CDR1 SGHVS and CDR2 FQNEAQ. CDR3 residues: CASSLAPEGAARSYEQYF. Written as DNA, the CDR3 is TGTGCCAGCAGCTTAGCCCCCGAGGGGGCCGCGAGGTCCTACGAGCAGTACTTC.

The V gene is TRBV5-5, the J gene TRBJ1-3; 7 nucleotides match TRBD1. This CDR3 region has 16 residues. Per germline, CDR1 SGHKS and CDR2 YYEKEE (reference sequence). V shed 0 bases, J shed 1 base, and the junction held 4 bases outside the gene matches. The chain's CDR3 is CASSLAGTVSGNTIYF. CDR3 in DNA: TGTGCCAGCAGCTTGGCGGGGACAGTATCTGGAAACACCATATATTTT.

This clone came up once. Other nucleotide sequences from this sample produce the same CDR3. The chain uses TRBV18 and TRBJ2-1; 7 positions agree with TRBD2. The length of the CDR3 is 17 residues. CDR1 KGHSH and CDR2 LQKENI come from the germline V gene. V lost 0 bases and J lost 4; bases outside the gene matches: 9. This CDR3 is CASSPPRGRELYNEQFF. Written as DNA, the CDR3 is TGTGCCAGCTCACCACCCCGCGGGCGGGAGTTATACAATGAGCAGTTCTTC. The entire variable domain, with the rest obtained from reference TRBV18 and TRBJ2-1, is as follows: NAGVMQNPRHLVRRRGQEARLRCSPMKGHSHVYWYRQLPEEGLKFMVYLQKENIIDESGMPKERFSAEFPKEGPSILRIQQVVRGDSAAYFCASSPPRGRELYNEQFFGPGTRLTVL.

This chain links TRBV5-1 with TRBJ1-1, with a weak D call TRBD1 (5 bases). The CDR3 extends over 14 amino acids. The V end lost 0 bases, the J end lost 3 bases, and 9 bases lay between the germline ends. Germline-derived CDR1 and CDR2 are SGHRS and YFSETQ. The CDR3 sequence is CASSLEQAYTEAFF. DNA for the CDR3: TGCGCCAGCAGCTTGGAACAGGCTTACACTGAAGCTTTCTTT.

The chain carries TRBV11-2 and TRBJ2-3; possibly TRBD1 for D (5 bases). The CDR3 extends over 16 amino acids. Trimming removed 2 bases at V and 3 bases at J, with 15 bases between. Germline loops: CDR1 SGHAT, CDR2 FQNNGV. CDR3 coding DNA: TGTGCCAGCAGCTTACAAGGGGCAGGGTATACAGATACGCAGTATTTT. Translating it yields CASSLQGAGYTDTQYF.

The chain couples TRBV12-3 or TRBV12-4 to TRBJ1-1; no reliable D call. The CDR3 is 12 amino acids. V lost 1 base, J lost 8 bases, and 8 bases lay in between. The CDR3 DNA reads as TGTGCCAGCAGTTTAGGGGTACAGGAAGCTTTCTTT. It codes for CASSLGVQEAFF.

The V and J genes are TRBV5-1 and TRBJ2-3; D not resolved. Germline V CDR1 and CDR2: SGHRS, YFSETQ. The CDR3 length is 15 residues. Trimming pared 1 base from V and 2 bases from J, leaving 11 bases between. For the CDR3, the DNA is TGCGCCAGCAGCTTGAAACAGTCACACACAGATACGCAGTATTTT. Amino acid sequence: CASSLKQSHTDTQYF. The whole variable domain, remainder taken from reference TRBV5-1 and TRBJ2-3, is KAGVTQTPRYLIKTRGQQVTLSCSPISGHRSVSWYQQTPGQGLQFLFEYFSETQRNKGNFPGRFSGRQFSNSRSEMNVSTLELGDSALYLCASSLKQSHTDTQYFGPGTRLTVL.

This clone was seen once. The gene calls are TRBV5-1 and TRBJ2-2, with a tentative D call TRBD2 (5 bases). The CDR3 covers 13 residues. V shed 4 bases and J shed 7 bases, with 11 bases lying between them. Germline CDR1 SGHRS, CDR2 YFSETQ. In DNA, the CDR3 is TGCGCCAGCAGCCCGCGGGTCGGCGGGGAGCTGTTTTTT. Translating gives CASSPRVGGELFF.

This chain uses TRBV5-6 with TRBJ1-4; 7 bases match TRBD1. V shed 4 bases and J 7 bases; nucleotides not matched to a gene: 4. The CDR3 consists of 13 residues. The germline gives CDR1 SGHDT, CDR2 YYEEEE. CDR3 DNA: TGTGCCAGCAGCACAGACAGGGTTGAAAAACTGTTTTTT. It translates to CASSTDRVEKLFF.

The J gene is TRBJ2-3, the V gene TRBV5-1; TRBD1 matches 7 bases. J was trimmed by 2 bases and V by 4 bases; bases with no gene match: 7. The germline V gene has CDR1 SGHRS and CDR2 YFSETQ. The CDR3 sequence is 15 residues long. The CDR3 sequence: CASSHTGALTDTQYF. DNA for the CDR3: TGCGCCAGCAGCCATACAGGGGCCCTCACAGATACGCAGTATTTT. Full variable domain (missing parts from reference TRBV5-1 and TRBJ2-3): KAGVTQTPRYLIKTRGQQVTLSCSPISGHRSVSWYQQTPGQGLQFLFEYFSETQRNKGNFPGRFSGRQFSNSRSEMNVSTLELGDSALYLCASSHTGALTDTQYFGPGTRLTVL.

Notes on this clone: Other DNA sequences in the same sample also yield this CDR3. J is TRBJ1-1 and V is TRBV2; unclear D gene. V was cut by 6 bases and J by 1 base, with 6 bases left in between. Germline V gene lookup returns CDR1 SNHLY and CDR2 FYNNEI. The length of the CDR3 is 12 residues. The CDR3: CASRGGNTEAFF. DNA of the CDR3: TGTGCCAGCAGGGGAGGGAACACTGAAGCTTTCTTT.

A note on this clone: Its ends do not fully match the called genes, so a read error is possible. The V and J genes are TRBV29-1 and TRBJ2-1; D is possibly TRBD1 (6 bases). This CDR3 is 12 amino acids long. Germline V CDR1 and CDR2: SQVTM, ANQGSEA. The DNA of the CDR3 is TGCAGCGTTGAAGACAGGGGACCCGTCACGGTCTTC. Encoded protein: CSVEDRGPVTVF.

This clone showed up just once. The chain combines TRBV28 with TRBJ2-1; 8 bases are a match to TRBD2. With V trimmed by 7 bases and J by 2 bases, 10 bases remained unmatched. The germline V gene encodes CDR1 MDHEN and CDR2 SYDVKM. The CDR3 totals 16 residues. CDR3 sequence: CASTRRGAGAYNEQFF. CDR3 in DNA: TGTGCCAGCACCCGAAGGGGAGCGGGGGCCTACAATGAGCAGTTCTTC.

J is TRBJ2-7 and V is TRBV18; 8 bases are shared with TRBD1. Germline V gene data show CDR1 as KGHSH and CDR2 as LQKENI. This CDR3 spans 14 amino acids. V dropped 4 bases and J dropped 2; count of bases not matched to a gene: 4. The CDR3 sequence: CASSQETGAYEQYF. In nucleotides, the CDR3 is TGTGCCAGCTCACAAGAGACAGGGGCCTACGAGCAGTACTTC.

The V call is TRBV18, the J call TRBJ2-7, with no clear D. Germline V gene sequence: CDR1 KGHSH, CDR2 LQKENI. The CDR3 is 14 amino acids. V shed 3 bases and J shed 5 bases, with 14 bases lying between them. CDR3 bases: TGTGCCAGCTCACCCCCGGGTTTGGCCCACGAGCAGTACTTC. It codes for CASSPPGLAHEQYF.

The CDR3 sequence is CASRGDRRNTEAFF. The CDR3 DNA reads TGTGCCAGCAGGGGGGACAGGCGAAACACTGAAGCTTTCTTT. This chain uses TRBV2 with TRBJ1-1, with 8 bases lining up with TRBD1. Trimming at V came to 6 bases and at J to 2 bases, leaving 5 bases not matched to a gene. This CDR3 contains 14 residues. CDR1 SNHLY and CDR2 FYNNEI come from the germline V gene.

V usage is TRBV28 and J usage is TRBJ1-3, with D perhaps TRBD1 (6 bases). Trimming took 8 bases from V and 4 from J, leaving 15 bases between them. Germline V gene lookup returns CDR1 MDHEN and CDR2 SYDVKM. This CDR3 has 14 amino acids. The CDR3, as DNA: TGTGCCAGCTCTAGGGGGGGGATGGGAAACACCATATATTTT. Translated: CASSRGGMGNTIYF.

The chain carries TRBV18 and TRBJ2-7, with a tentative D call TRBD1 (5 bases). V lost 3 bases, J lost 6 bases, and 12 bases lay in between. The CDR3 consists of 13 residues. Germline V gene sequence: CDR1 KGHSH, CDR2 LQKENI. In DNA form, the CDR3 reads TGTGCCAGCTCACCCTTTGGGGCTAGCGAGCAGTACTTC. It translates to CASSPFGASEQYF.

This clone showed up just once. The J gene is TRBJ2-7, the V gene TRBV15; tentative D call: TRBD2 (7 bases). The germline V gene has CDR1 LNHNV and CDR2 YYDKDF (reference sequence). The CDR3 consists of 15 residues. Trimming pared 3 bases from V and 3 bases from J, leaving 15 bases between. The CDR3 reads CATSRGRGPNYEQYF. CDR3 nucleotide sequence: TGTGCCACCAGCAGGGGGCGGGGGCCCAACTACGAGCAGTACTTC.

The CDR3 DNA reads as TGTGCCAGCTCCTCCAGGGCTAGCGGGGGGAACACAGATACGCAGTATTTT. Residues: CASSSRASGGNTDTQYF. V is TRBV3-1 (or the pseudogene TRBV3-2) and J is TRBJ2-3, with TRBD2 matching 11 bases. Germline CDR1 is LGHDT and CDR2 is YNNKEL (reference sequence). The V gene end was trimmed by 8 bases and the J gene end by 2 bases; junction bases not matched to a gene: 12. The CDR3 contains 17 residues.

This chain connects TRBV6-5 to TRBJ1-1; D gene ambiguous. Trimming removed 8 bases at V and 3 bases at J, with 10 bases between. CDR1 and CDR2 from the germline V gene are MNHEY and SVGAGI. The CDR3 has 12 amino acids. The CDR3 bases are TGTGCCAGCTCCTCCGGGGACACTGAAGCTTTCTTT. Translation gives CASSSGDTEAFF.

CDR3 loop: CASSEVSFTEAFF. In DNA, the CDR3 is TGTGCCAGCAGTGAAGTCAGTTTTACTGAAGCTTTCTTT. The rearrangement links TRBV6-1 to TRBJ1-1; no clear D. The CDR3 is made up of 13 amino acids. Between the trimmed V and J ends, which lost 1 base and 5 bases, there was a span of 8 bases. Germline V gene data show CDR1 as MNHNS and CDR2 as SASEGT.

The CDR3 region has the DNA TGTGCCAGCAGTGAACTACAGGGCAATCAGCCCCAGCATTTT. Encoded protein: CASSELQGNQPQHF. This sequence joins TRBV2 and TRBJ1-5, with D perhaps TRBD1 (5 bases). The CDR3 spans 14 residues. Germline V gene lookup returns CDR1 SNHLY and CDR2 FYNNEI. Trimming took 2 bases from V and 2 from J, leaving 7 bases between them.

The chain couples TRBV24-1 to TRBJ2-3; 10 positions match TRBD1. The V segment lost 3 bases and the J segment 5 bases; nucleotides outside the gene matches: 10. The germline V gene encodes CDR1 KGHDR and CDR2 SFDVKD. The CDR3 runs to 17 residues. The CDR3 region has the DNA TGTGCCACCAGTGATCCCGCCGGGACAGGGGCGGAAGATACGCAGTATTTT. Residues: CATSDPAGTGAEDTQYF.

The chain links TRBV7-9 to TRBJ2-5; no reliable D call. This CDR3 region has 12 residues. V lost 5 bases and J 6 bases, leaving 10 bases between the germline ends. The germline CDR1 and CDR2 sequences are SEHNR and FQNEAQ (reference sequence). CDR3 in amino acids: CASSPNSQTQYF. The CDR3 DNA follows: TGTGCCAGCAGCCCTAACTCGCAGACCCAGTACTTC.

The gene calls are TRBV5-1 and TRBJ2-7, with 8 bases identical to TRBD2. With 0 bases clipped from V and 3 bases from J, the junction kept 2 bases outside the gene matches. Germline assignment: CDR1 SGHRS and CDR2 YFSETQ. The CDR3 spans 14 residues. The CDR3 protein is CASSLAGTSYEQYF. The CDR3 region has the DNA TGCGCCAGCAGCTTGGCCGGGACTAGCTACGAGCAGTACTTC.

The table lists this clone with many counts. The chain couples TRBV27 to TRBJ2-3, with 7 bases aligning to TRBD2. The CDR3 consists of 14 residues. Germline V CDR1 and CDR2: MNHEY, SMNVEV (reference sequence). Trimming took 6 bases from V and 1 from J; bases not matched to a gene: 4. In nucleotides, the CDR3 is TGTGCCAGCAGCTCCCGGGGGGGCACAGATACGCAGTATTTT. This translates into CASSSRGGTDTQYF.

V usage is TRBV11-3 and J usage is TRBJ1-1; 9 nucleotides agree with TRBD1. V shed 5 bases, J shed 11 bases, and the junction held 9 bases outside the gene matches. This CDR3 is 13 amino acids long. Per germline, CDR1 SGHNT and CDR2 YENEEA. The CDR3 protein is CASSIWDRAHAFF. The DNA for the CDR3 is TGTGCCAGCAGCATCTGGGACAGGGCCCATGCTTTCTTT.

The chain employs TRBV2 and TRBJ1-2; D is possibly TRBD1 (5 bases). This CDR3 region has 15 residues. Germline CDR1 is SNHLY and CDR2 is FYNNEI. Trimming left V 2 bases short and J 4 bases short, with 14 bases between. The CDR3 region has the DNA TGTGCCAGCAGTGAAAGCGGCAGGGAGGGCTATGGCTACACCTTC. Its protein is CASSESGREGYGYTF.